The 2 T cell receptor beta chains in this list originate from one sample, sequenced in a study of T cells in Graves' hyperthyroidism and ophthalmopathy. What was amplified from RNA transcripts were TCR beta CDR3 regions. A set of HTBI primers served as the primers for a first-round RT-PCR of the TCR CDR3. TCRdb re-called the multiplex PCR reads through MiXCR, storing one row per CDR3 protein. The sample gives about 260,000 distinct CDR3 sequences, about a sixth of which show up once; less than 35% is in the top ten. Sample: blood. Every receptor here comes from a woman aged 18-29 years with Graves' ophthalmopathy.

This clonotype appeared many times. The chain is built from TRBV5-1 and TRBJ1-1; 10 nucleotides line up with TRBD1. The V gene end was trimmed by 3 bases and the J gene end by 0 bases; junction bases not matched to a gene: 17. The CDR3 is 20 residues long. CDR1 and CDR2 from the germline V gene are SGHRS and YFSETQ. The CDR3 DNA is TGCGCCAGCAGCTCACCAAAGAGTAGGGGACAGGGGATCATGAACACTGAAGCTTTCTTT. This sequence encodes CASSSPKSRGQGIMNTEAFF.

This clonotype was counted many times. The chain joins TRBV7-2 to TRBJ2-5; maybe TRBD2 (7 bases). CDR3 length: 14 amino acids. Trimming cost V 5 bases and J 5 bases, with 15 bases left between them. Germline assignment: CDR1 SGHTA and CDR2 FQGNSA. CDR3 bases: TGTGCCAGCAGCCGAGGGGGGGGAGGGGAGACCCAGTACTTC. It translates to CASSRGGGGETQYF.